The 23 T cell receptor beta chains reported below all come from one sample, sequenced in a study of T-cell reconstitution after alpha-beta-depleted transplantation in children. The library targeted TCRbeta and was prepared with unique molecular identifiers. TCRdb passed the PCR reads through MiXCR, listing each CDR3 protein once. This sample has a few hundred thousand distinct CDR3 sequences, with roughly a tenth found just once. The material was PBMCs, obtained before TCRalphabeta/CD19-depleted stem cell transplant. Receptors were obtained from a child younger than two with acute myeloid leukemia, due to receive a stem cell transplant.

This clonotype was counted at least ten times. V gene TRBV12-3 or TRBV12-4 combines with J gene TRBJ2-7; TRBD2 matches at 12 bases. This CDR3 contains 14 residues. The V segment lost 5 bases and the J segment 3 bases; nucleotides outside the gene matches: 2. This CDR3 reads CASSQTSGSYEQYF. CDR3 DNA sequence: TGTGCCAGCAGTCAGACTAGCGGGAGCTACGAGCAGTACTTC.

The J gene is TRBJ2-7, the V gene TRBV4-1; 9 bases line up with TRBD2. J gave up 6 bases and V 6 bases, and 6 bases lay outside the gene matches. CDR3 length: 13 amino acids. The germline gives CDR1 MGHRA, CDR2 YSYEKL. The CDR3 region is CASRGGREPEQYF. CDR3 sequence (DNA): TGCGCCAGCAGAGGCGGGAGGGAGCCCGAGCAGTACTTC.

On this clonotype itself: Possible read error: a much larger clone is one base away. The rearrangement uses TRBV20-1 and TRBJ2-4; 7 bases map to TRBD2. Germline loops: CDR1 DFQATT, CDR2 SNEGSKA (reference sequence). CDR3 length: 15 amino acids. Germline trimming cut 3 bases from V and 4 bases from J; bases unmatched to any gene: 9. This CDR3 is CSASGLVGLKNIQYF. The CDR3 DNA reads as TGCAGTGCTAGCGGACTAGTGGGCTTAAAAAACATTCAGTACTTC.

For this clonotype: This could be a read error, since a much larger clone is one nucleotide away. The gene calls are TRBV20-1 and TRBJ1-1; D not certain. Germline-derived CDR1 and CDR2 are DFQATT and SNEGSKA (reference sequence). The CDR3 is 12 residues long. The CDR3 loop is CSAKRVKTEAFF. The CDR3, as DNA: TGCAGTGCTAAGAGGGTGAAGACTGAAGCTTTCTTT.

This clonotype was detected many times. The rearrangement uses TRBV2 and TRBJ2-1; D possibly uses TRBD1 or TRBD2 (5 bases each). V was pared by 4 bases and J by 4 bases, with 14 bases between. Germline CDR1 and CDR2: SNHLY and FYNNEI. The CDR3 spans 15 residues. CDR3 amino acids: CASSVGEFRYNEQFF. The CDR3 DNA follows: TGTGCCAGCAGTGTGGGGGAGTTCCGATACAATGAGCAGTTCTTC.

This clonotype has ten or more counts. This chain joins TRBV2 and TRBJ2-3, with TRBD2 identical over 9 bases. Trimming removed 4 bases from V and 4 bases from J; junction bases left unmatched: 6. This CDR3 comprises 15 residues. CDR1 SNHLY and CDR2 FYNNEI come from the germline V gene. CDR3 coding DNA: TGTGCCAGCAGTGGAAGGGGACTAGCTCCAGATACGCAGTATTTT. Protein product: CASSGRGLAPDTQYF.

This clonotype was recorded at least ten times. This chain uses TRBV29-1 with TRBJ1-2; D is uncertain. Trimming pared 0 bases from V and 2 bases from J, leaving 4 bases between. In germline, CDR1 is SQVTM, CDR2 ANQGSEA. The CDR3 contains 12 residues. This CDR3 is CSVEDPNYGYTF. CDR3 DNA sequence: TGCAGCGTTGAAGACCCGAACTATGGCTACACCTTC.

There are many counts of this clonotype. The CDR3 coding sequence is TGTGCCAGCAGCACCGGACGGTCGAACACCGGGGAGCTGTTTTTT. Translation gives CASSTGRSNTGELFF. J is TRBJ2-2 and V is TRBV13; D not resolved. The V and J ends lost 5 bases and 0 bases respectively, with 10 bases between them. CDR3 size: 15 residues. Germline-derived CDR1 and CDR2 are PRHDT and FYEKMQ (reference sequence).

This clonotype was detected ten times or more. The chain couples TRBV12-3 or TRBV12-4 to TRBJ2-7; 10 nucleotides line up with TRBD2. Unmatched junction bases numbered 1, after V lost 5 bases and J lost 3 bases. CDR3 size: 13 residues. The CDR3 nucleotides are TGTGCCAGCAGTGGGACTAGCGTCTACGAGCAGTACTTC. It specifies CASSGTSVYEQYF.

This clonotype was detected a few times. This chain joins TRBV24-1 and TRBJ2-1, with 14 nucleotides matching TRBD2. With 4 bases clipped from V and 9 bases from J, the junction kept 7 bases outside the gene matches. CDR1 and CDR2 from the germline V gene are KGHDR and SFDVKD. This CDR3 spans 16 amino acids. The CDR3 nucleotides are TGTGCCACCAGTGAGTCCGGGACTAGCGGGAGAGGTGAGCAGTTCTTC. The encoded protein is CATSESGTSGRGEQFF.

This clonotype occurred many times. V usage is TRBV9 and J usage is TRBJ2-3, with TRBD2 identical over 14 bases. The CDR3 is 19 amino acids. Unmatched junction bases numbered 10, after V lost 0 bases and J lost 4 bases. The V gene's germline CDR1 is SGDLS and CDR2 YYNGEE. The CDR3 DNA reads TGTGCCAGCAGCGTAGCGCTGACTAGCGGGGGGGCCGGGGCAGATACGCAGTATTTT. Its translation: CASSVALTSGGAGADTQYF.

This clonotype was recorded many times. The chain employs TRBV20-1 and TRBJ2-3, with a weak D call TRBD2 (5 bases). This CDR3 region has 11 residues. CDR1 and CDR2 (germline): DFQATT, SNEGSKA (reference sequence). V lost 0 bases and J lost 10, with 8 bases in between. CDR3 bases: TGCAGTGCTAGAGAACTAGGCCCGCAGTATTTT. Protein: CSARELGPQYF.

The V gene is TRBV5-1, the J gene TRBJ2-7; D perhaps matches TRBD1 (5 bases). Trimming cost V 2 bases and J 2 bases, with 8 bases left between them. The V gene's germline CDR1 is SGHRS and CDR2 YFSETQ. The CDR3 runs to 13 residues. CDR3 bases: TGCGCCAGCAGCTTTGGACAAGCCTACGAGCAGTACTTC. This gives the protein CASSFGQAYEQYF. Variable domain in full (rest from reference TRBV5-1 and TRBJ2-7): KAGVTQTPRYLIKTRGQQVTLSCSPISGHRSVSWYQQTPGQGLQFLFEYFSETQRNKGNFPGRFSGRQFSNSRSEMNVSTLELGDSALYLCASSFGQAYEQYFGPGTRLTVT.

This clonotype was seen many times. The genes are TRBV20-1 and TRBJ2-3; 7 nucleotides line up with TRBD2. In germline, CDR1 is DFQATT, CDR2 SNEGSKA (reference sequence). V shed 5 bases, J shed 4 bases, and the junction held 12 bases outside the gene matches. The CDR3 covers 15 residues. CDR3 amino acids: CSAPLKAGVADTQYF. The CDR3, as DNA: TGCAGTGCTCCCCTTAAGGCGGGAGTAGCAGATACGCAGTATTTT.

This clonotype occurred many times. The chain employs TRBV7-9 and TRBJ2-3; D not resolved. Trimming took 7 bases from V and 6 from J, leaving 8 bases between them. The CDR3 contains 11 residues. Germline V CDR1 and CDR2: SEHNR, FQNEAQ (reference sequence). This CDR3 is CASMRADTQYF. In DNA form, the CDR3 reads TGTGCCAGCATGAGAGCTGATACGCAGTATTTT. The full variable domain, in which reference TRBV7-9 and TRBJ2-3 provide the parts outside the CDR3, is DTGVSQNPRHKITKRGQNVTFRCDPISEHNRLYWYRQTLGQGPEFLTYFQNEAQLEKSRLLSDRFSAERPKGSFSTLEIQRTEQGDSAMYLCASMRADTQYFGPGTRLTVL.

This clonotype was counted ten times or more. DNA of the CDR3: TGTGCCAGCAGCCCCACCGGTGTCAGGGTGAAACAAGAGACCCAGTACTTC. This sequence encodes CASSPTGVRVKQETQYF. This sequence joins TRBV12-3 or TRBV12-4 and TRBJ2-5, with D tentatively TRBD1 (5 bases). V lost 6 bases and J 2 bases, leaving 22 bases between the germline ends. This CDR3 is 17 amino acids long.

The V call is TRBV5-1, the J call TRBJ2-2; TRBD1 or TRBD2 may be the D gene (5 bases each). CDR3 length: 15 amino acids. Between the trimmed V and J ends, which lost 7 bases and 13 bases, there was a span of 26 bases. Germline values: CDR1 SGHRS, CDR2 YFSETQ. The CDR3 loop reads CASDEGTANTEGLFF. CDR3 DNA: TGCGCCAGCGATGAGGGGACGGCGAACACCGAGGGGCTGTTTTTT. Based on the CDR3 plus reference TRBV5-1 and TRBJ2-2, the full variable domain is KAGVTQTPRYLIKTRGQQVTLSCSPISGHRSVSWYQQTPGQGLQFLFEYFSETQRNKGNFPGRFSGRQFSNSRSEMNVSTLELGDSALYLCASDEGTANTEGLFFGEGSRLTVL.

This sequence joins TRBV18 and TRBJ1-1, with TRBD1 matching over 8 bases. Trimming took 3 bases from V and 0 from J; bases not matched to a gene: 12. The CDR3 has 18 residues. CDR1 and CDR2 (germline): KGHSH, LQKENI. CDR3 amino acids: CASSPQTGATTMNTEAFF. DNA of the CDR3: TGTGCCAGCTCACCTCAGACAGGGGCGACGACTATGAACACTGAAGCTTTCTTT.

This clonotype was seen repeatedly, ten times or more. V gene TRBV20-1 combines with J gene TRBJ2-7, with 9 bases aligning to TRBD1. There are 13 residues in the CDR3. J was trimmed by 5 bases and V by 6 bases; bases with no gene match: 8. Looked up from germline, CDR1 is DFQATT and CDR2 is SNEGSKA (reference sequence). The CDR3 nucleotides are TGCAGTGCCGCCGGGACAGGGTACAACGAGCAGTACTTC. Its protein product is CSAAGTGYNEQYF.

In its sample, this clonotype was seen many times. This rearrangement joins TRBV4-3 to TRBJ2-4; possibly TRBD2 for D (6 bases). Germline CDR1 LGHNA, CDR2 YSLEER. Trimming shortened V by 0 bases and J by 6 bases, and 9 bases separated the two germline ends. The CDR3 extends over 14 amino acids. CDR3 amino acids: CASSQDRGRNIQYF. The CDR3 nucleotides read TGCGCCAGCAGCCAAGATCGGGGGAGAAACATTCAGTACTTC.

This clonotype was found many times. This chain uses TRBV30 with TRBJ2-1, with TRBD2 as a possible D gene (5 bases). The CDR3 has 14 residues. Trimming took 5 bases from V and 1 from J, leaving 12 bases between them. CDR1 is GTSNPN and CDR2 is SVGIG in the germline V gene (reference sequence). CDR3 protein: CAWERSRSYNEQFF. The CDR3 bases are TGTGCCTGGGAGCGGAGCCGGTCCTACAATGAGCAGTTCTTC.

In this sample, this clonotype turned up many times. The chain couples TRBV5-1 to TRBJ2-3, with 10 bases matching TRBD1. The CDR3 is 15 residues long. The germline V gene has CDR1 SGHRS and CDR2 YFSETQ. Unmatched junction bases numbered 5, after V lost 4 bases and J lost 3 bases. CDR3 amino acids: CASSPTGGGTDTQYF. The CDR3 nucleotides read TGCGCCAGCAGCCCGACAGGGGGCGGGACAGATACGCAGTATTTT.

This clonotype was counted many times. The CDR3 region has the DNA TGTGCCACCAGCACCGCGGCAGGGGGATTCTACGAGCAGTACTTC. Translated: CATSTAAGGFYEQYF. The rearrangement joins TRBV15 to TRBJ2-7; the match to TRBD1 covers 7 bases. Trimming cost V 4 bases and J 3 bases; bases outside gene matches: 9. From germline, CDR1 is LNHNV and CDR2 YYDKDF (reference sequence). The CDR3 length is 15 residues.